This entry lists 8 T cell receptor beta chains sequenced from one sample in a study of T cell responses to AZD1222 COVID-19 vaccine. TCRdb keeps only in-frame clones here, not all; method: immunoSEQ multiplex PCR. Here the sample spans 90,000 to 120,000 clones, about 92% being singletons. The sample was peripheral blood, taken 28 days after the second AZD1222 dose. All receptors come from an adult who received the AZD1222 COVID-19 vaccine.

This sequence joins TRBV29-1 and TRBJ1-5, with D perhaps matching TRBD1 (6 bases). CDR3 size: 13 residues. Per germline, CDR1 SQVTM and CDR2 ANQGSEA. V dropped 6 bases and J dropped 4 bases, with 13 bases sitting between them. The CDR3 spells CSVVTGRNQPQHF. CDR3 nucleotide sequence: TGCAGCGTGGTGACAGGCCGGAATCAGCCCCAGCATTTT.

The chain couples TRBV7-9 to TRBJ2-1, with 9 bases matching TRBD2. The CDR3 loop spans 15 amino acids. CDR1 and CDR2 from the germline V gene are SEHNR and FQNEAQ (reference sequence). After removal of 9 bases from V and 5 bases from J, the junction contained 11 bases not matched to a gene. CDR3 region: CASKGAGGENNEQFF. The CDR3, as DNA: TGTGCCAGTAAAGGGGCGGGAGGGGAGAACAATGAGCAGTTCTTC.

The V and J genes are TRBV24-1 and TRBJ2-3; 9 bases line up with TRBD1. From germline, CDR1 is KGHDR and CDR2 SFDVKD. The trim removed 5 bases at V and 4 bases at J, leaving 12 bases unmatched. The CDR3 has 17 residues. Here the CDR3 reads CATSAPLTGGRADTQYF. DNA of the CDR3: TGTGCCACCAGTGCCCCTTTAACAGGGGGCAGGGCAGATACGCAGTATTTT.

The rearrangement uses TRBV7-9 and TRBJ1-5; 10 bases match TRBD1. The germline gives CDR1 SEHNR, CDR2 FQNEAQ (reference sequence). V dropped 5 bases and J dropped 3; count of bases not matched to a gene: 4. CDR3 length: 15 amino acids. CDR3 loop: CASSRGTGVNQPQHF. CDR3 nucleotides: TGTGCCAGCAGCCGAGGGACAGGGGTCAATCAGCCCCAGCATTTT. The whole variable domain, remainder taken from reference TRBV7-9 and TRBJ1-5, is DTGVSQNPRHKITKRGQNVTFRCDPISEHNRLYWYRQTLGQGPEFLTYFQNEAQLEKSRLLSDRFSAERPKGSFSTLEIQRTEQGDSAMYLCASSRGTGVNQPQHFGDGTRLSIL.

CDR3 bases: TGTGCCACCCTACGGGAGGGGTATGGCTACACCTTC. Protein sequence: CATLREGYGYTF. The genes are TRBV19 and TRBJ1-2; TRBD1 might be the D (5 bases). The germline V and J ends were trimmed by 10 bases and 5 bases, with 14 bases remaining between them. Germline V gene sequence: CDR1 LNHDA, CDR2 SQIVND (reference sequence). The CDR3 loop spans 12 amino acids.

This chain links TRBV19 with TRBJ1-1; 8 bases fit TRBD1. CDR3 length: 15 residues. Looked up from germline, CDR1 is LNHDA and CDR2 is SQIVND (reference sequence). Trimming took 3 bases from V and 1 from J; bases not matched to a gene: 4. CDR3 sequence (DNA): TGTGCCAGTAGTATTCAGGGGGCTCGGAACACTGAAGCTTTCTTT. Protein: CASSIQGARNTEAFF.

There are a few counts of this clone. The genes are TRBV2 and TRBJ1-3; D ambiguous. V was shortened by 4 bases and J by 7 bases, with 11 bases between the two germline ends. Germline V gene data show CDR1 as SNHLY and CDR2 as FYNNEI. CDR3 size: 13 residues. The CDR3 loop is CASSVLTSNTIYF. The CDR3 DNA sequence: TGTGCCAGCAGTGTTTTAACTTCGAACACCATATATTTT.

This clone was detected only once. The chain uses TRBV10-2 and TRBJ1-5; D is unclear. The V and J ends lost 5 bases and 0 bases respectively, with 11 bases between them. Germline-derived CDR1 and CDR2 are WSHSY and SAAADI. The CDR3 is made up of 15 amino acids. CDR3 DNA: TGCGCCAGCAGTAAGGAGGCATTTAGCAATCAGCCCCAGCATTTT. It is translated as CASSKEAFSNQPQHF.